These T cell receptor beta chains were read from a single sample in a study of T-cell reconstitution after alpha-beta-depleted transplantation in children. Each CDR3 protein is one row after TCRdb ran MiXCR on the PCR reads. The sample holds 500,000 or so distinct CDR3 sequences; approximately 30% are singletons and the top ten take about 2.3%. The input for sequencing was PBMCs from the stem cell graft donor, taken from the stem cell graft. The receptors originated from a human donor who donated a stem cell graft to a child with aplastic anemia. CDR3s leave out the opening cysteine and the closing phenylalanine or tryptophan. Size values are once, few and many counts, or a class for expanded clones, and some rows have none.

cdr3_aa v_call clone_size j_call
ASSSGQGRNTGELF TRBV6-2/TRBV6-3 . TRBJ2-2
SAETSGSLNEQF TRBV20-1 few TRBJ2-1
ASSVTGEKETQY TRBV9 . TRBJ2-5
ASSLGRQVPGELF TRBV12-3/TRBV12-4 . TRBJ2-2
ASSFLAGGHNIQY TRBV5-6 . TRBJ2-4
ASSFAGTFYGYT TRBV6-2/TRBV6-3 . TRBJ1-2
ASSEVGSVGSSPLH TRBV6-1 . TRBJ1-6
ASSLVVAVNEQF TRBV12-3/TRBV12-4 . TRBJ2-1
SASSAGPNTEAF TRBV20-1 few TRBJ1-1
ASSVGLAGGPNEQF TRBV9 few TRBJ2-1
ASSAERQEGRPAEAF TRBV7-4 few TRBJ1-1
SVKSSYNEQF TRBV29-1 few TRBJ2-1
SAFLSSYEQY TRBV29-1 few TRBJ2-7
ASSVGTGGNEKLF TRBV28 . TRBJ1-4
ASSLSSGVGQPQH TRBV27 . TRBJ1-5